This is a list of T cell receptor beta chains from one sample in a study of breast tumors, draining lymph nodes, adjacent tissues. MiXCR was run by TCRdb on the multiplex PCR reads, yielding one entry per CDR3 protein. This sample has about 140,000 distinct CDR3 sequences; approximately 32% occur once, and the top ten carry around 2.3%. The sample taken for sequencing was axillary lymph node tissue. The receptor set was obtained from a female donor with breast cancer. Some clones in this sample may be carry-over from other donors' samples. Both conserved end residues are part of each CDR3. A D gene is named only where the DNA matches it firmly. A row's size may be missing; if present it is once, few, many or a size class.

V: TRBV12-3/TRBV12-4
D: TRBD2
J: TRBJ2-3
size: .
DNA: TGTGCCAGCAGTTTGGGGCTAGCGGGGGGGCAGAGGAATACGCAGTATTTT
CDR3: CASSLGLAGGQRNTQYF

V: TRBV19
D: .
J: TRBJ1-5
size: many
DNA: TGTGCCAGTACCCTCTCGGGTAGCAATCAGCCCCAGCATTTT
CDR3: CASTLSGSNQPQHF

V: TRBV2
D: .
J: TRBJ1-6
size: many
DNA: TGTGCCAGCAGTGTGCAGAGTCCCGAGGATTCACCCCTCCACTTT
CDR3: CASSVQSPEDSPLHF

V: TRBV30
D: TRBD1
J: TRBJ1-5
size: many
DNA: TGTGCCTGGGCCGCCGGGACAGTGAATCAGCCCCAGCATTTT
CDR3: CAWAAGTVNQPQHF

V: TRBV2
D: .
J: TRBJ2-3
size: many
DNA: TGTGCCAGCAGACTTAGACCAGATACGCAGTATTTT
CDR3: CASRLRPDTQYF

V: TRBV6-5
D: .
J: TRBJ1-1
size: few
DNA: TGTGCCAGCAGTTACTCGTTGGGGGCTGCAACTGAAGCTTTCTTT
CDR3: CASSYSLGAATEAFF

V: TRBV30
D: .
J: TRBJ2-3
size: many
DNA: TGTGCCTGGAGTGTTTGGCAAAAGGCAGATACGCAGTATTTT
CDR3: CAWSVWQKADTQYF

V: TRBV6-1
D: TRBD2
J: TRBJ2-1
size: many
DNA: TGTGCCAGCAGGGATAGACTAGCGGGGGGCTACAATGAGCAGTTCTTC
CDR3: CASRDRLAGGYNEQFF

V: TRBV25-1
D: .
J: TRBJ2-3
size: many
DNA: TGTGCCAGCAGTGAATTTGTTAAAGATACGCAGTATTTT
CDR3: CASSEFVKDTQYF

V: TRBV2
D: .
J: TRBJ2-7
size: .
DNA: TGTGCCAGCAGTGAGCAGGGGTACGAGCAGTACTTC
CDR3: CASSEQGYEQYF

V: TRBV11-1
D: TRBD2
J: TRBJ2-1
size: many
DNA: TGTGCCAGCAGCTTTCGTGGATCTGGCGGGGGGCAAAATGAGCAGTTCTTC
CDR3: CASSFRGSGGGQNEQFF

V: TRBV7-2
D: .
J: TRBJ1-4
size: .
DNA: TGTGCCCCACCTGGGGGCTTCACTAGCGAAAAACTGTTTTTT
CDR3: CAPPGGFTSEKLFF

V: TRBV19
D: TRBD1
J: TRBJ2-7
size: many
DNA: TGTGCCAGTAGTGTCACCGGGACAGGGGTTGCCGAGCAGTACTTC
CDR3: CASSVTGTGVAEQYF

V: TRBV18
D: TRBD1
J: TRBJ2-5
size: many
DNA: TGTGCCAGCTCACCCCTCGGGGACAGCGAGACCCAGTACTTC
CDR3: CASSPLGDSETQYF

V: TRBV4-2
D: .
J: TRBJ2-5
size: many
DNA: TGTGCCAGCAGCCAGGGGGGAGCCCAAGAGACCCAGTACTTC
CDR3: CASSQGGAQETQYF

V: TRBV5-1
D: .
J: TRBJ2-2
size: many
DNA: TGCGCCAGCAGACCAGGGTCGACCGGGGAGCTGTTTTTT
CDR3: CASRPGSTGELFF

V: TRBV9
D: TRBD1
J: TRBJ2-1
size: many
DNA: TGTGCCAGCAGCCCGAGACTACAGGGGGCGAAGGGAATCGAGCAGTTCTTC
CDR3: CASSPRLQGAKGIEQFF

V: TRBV27
D: .
J: TRBJ2-2
size: many
DNA: TGTGCCAGCAGTTTCGCAGGGGAGAACACCGGGGAGCTGTTTTTT
CDR3: CASSFAGENTGELFF

V: TRBV12-3/TRBV12-4
D: .
J: TRBJ2-3
size: .
DNA: TGTGCCAGAACTGGCACAGATACGCAGTATTTT
CDR3: CARTGTDTQYF

V: TRBV30
D: .
J: TRBJ1-3
size: many
DNA: TGTGCCTGGAGTGTACAGGGTGGAAACACCATATATTTT
CDR3: CAWSVQGGNTIYF

V: TRBV7-9
D: .
J: TRBJ2-1
size: many
DNA: TGTGCCAGACGGATCACGGTCAGCTACAATGAGCAGTTCTTC
CDR3: CARRITVSYNEQFF

V: TRBV12-3/TRBV12-4
D: TRBD2
J: TRBJ2-7
size: many
DNA: TGTGCCAGCAGCTTCCCCAGCGGGGGGGTAAACTCCTACGAGCAGTACTTC
CDR3: CASSFPSGGVNSYEQYF

V: TRBV5-1
D: TRBD1
J: TRBJ2-5
size: .
DNA: TGCGCCAGCAGCTCGGACCGGGACAGGGCCGAGACCCAGTACTTC
CDR3: CASSSDRDRAETQYF

V: TRBV12-3/TRBV12-4
D: .
J: TRBJ2-1
size: .
DNA: TGTGCCGGCAATCCTTCCGCGGGGCATAACTACAATGAGCAGTTCTTC
CDR3: CAGNPSAGHNYNEQFF

V: TRBV30
D: .
J: TRBJ1-3
size: many
DNA: TGTGCCTGGAGTCTCTCTGGAAACACCATATATTTT
CDR3: CAWSLSGNTIYF

V: TRBV4-2
D: .
J: TRBJ2-1
size: many
DNA: TGTGCCAGCAGCCAAGATTCGGTCGGCGGGCTTCGAAATGAGCAGTTCTTC
CDR3: CASSQDSVGGLRNEQFF

V: TRBV12-3/TRBV12-4
D: .
J: TRBJ1-2
size: many
DNA: TGTGCCAGCAGTTTGCTACAGGGCTCCGGCTACACCTTC
CDR3: CASSLLQGSGYTF

V: TRBV6-5
D: TRBD1
J: TRBJ2-7
size: many
DNA: TGTGCCAGCAGCTCCTTCACAGGGGCCTACGAGCAGTACTTC
CDR3: CASSSFTGAYEQYF

V: TRBV5-5
D: .
J: TRBJ2-1
size: many
DNA: TGTGCCAGCAGCTTGAATAGGGGTAGTGGGACCTCCTACAATGAGCAGTTCTTC
CDR3: CASSLNRGSGTSYNEQFF

V: TRBV28
D: TRBD2
J: TRBJ2-7
size: many
DNA: TGTGCCAGCATGTCCCCGCTAGCGGGGGCTAGGGAGCAGTACTTC
CDR3: CASMSPLAGAREQYF

V: TRBV7-9
D: .
J: TRBJ1-6
size: many
DNA: TGTGCCAGCAGCTTAAGGGACGGGAAAAATTCACCCCTCCACTTT
CDR3: CASSLRDGKNSPLHF

V: TRBV7-9
D: .
J: TRBJ1-6
size: .
DNA: TGTGCCAGCAGCTTAGAGCTGCCACCCCTCCACTTT
CDR3: CASSLELPPLHF

V: TRBV5-1
D: TRBD1
J: TRBJ2-5
size: .
DNA: TGCGCCAGCAGCTTGGGCCCGGGACAGGGGGGAGAGACCCAGTACTTC
CDR3: CASSLGPGQGGETQYF

V: TRBV20-1
D: .
J: TRBJ2-5
size: many
DNA: TGCAGTGCCAATAACCACACACTGCGGGAGACCCAGTACTTC
CDR3: CSANNHTLRETQYF

V: TRBV24-1
D: .
J: TRBJ2-1
size: many
DNA: TGTGCCACCAGTGACTTGGGATACAATGAGCAGTTCTTC
CDR3: CATSDLGYNEQFF

V: TRBV5-6
D: .
J: TRBJ1-4
size: many
DNA: TGTGCCAGCAGCCCCGTTAGGGGTCCTAATGAAAAACTGTTTTTT
CDR3: CASSPVRGPNEKLFF

V: TRBV28
D: .
J: TRBJ2-3
size: few
DNA: TGTGCCAGCAACCCACTCGGTGGGACAACAGATACGCAGTATTTT
CDR3: CASNPLGGTTDTQYF

V: TRBV6-5
D: TRBD2
J: TRBJ2-7
size: few
DNA: TGTGCCAGCAGTCACGCCGGACTAGCGGGGGATTCTCACGAGCAGTACTTC
CDR3: CASSHAGLAGDSHEQYF

V: TRBV20-1
D: .
J: TRBJ2-3
size: .
DNA: TGCGGTGCTGCTGACGGAGCTAGCACAGATACGCAGTATTTT
CDR3: CGAADGASTDTQYF

V: TRBV7-9
D: TRBD1
J: TRBJ2-7
size: .
DNA: TGTGCCAGCAGCTTAGCACTACCGGGACAGGGCTACGAGCAGTACTTC
CDR3: CASSLALPGQGYEQYF

V: TRBV20-1
D: TRBD1
J: TRBJ2-1
size: many
DNA: TGCAGTGCTATTGGGCTAACAGGGGACAATGAGCAGTTCTTC
CDR3: CSAIGLTGDNEQFF

V: TRBV10-1
D: .
J: TRBJ1-6
size: .
DNA: TGCGCCAGCAGTGAGGGGCGGAACAAGAACTCCTATAATTCACCCCTCCACTTT
CDR3: CASSEGRNKNSYNSPLHF

V: TRBV20-1
D: .
J: TRBJ1-2
size: many
DNA: TGCAGTGCGTCGGGGGCAGGGACTTTAGCTGGCTACACCTTC
CDR3: CSASGAGTLAGYTF

V: TRBV6-1
D: TRBD1
J: TRBJ2-5
size: .
DNA: TGTGCCAGCAGTCCCATACAGGGGGCGAAAGAGACCCAGTACTTC
CDR3: CASSPIQGAKETQYF

V: TRBV7-9
D: .
J: TRBJ1-1
size: few
DNA: TGTGCCAGCAGCGGACATGAAGGGTTGACTGAAGCTTTCTTT
CDR3: CASSGHEGLTEAFF

V: TRBV7-2
D: TRBD2
J: TRBJ2-3
size: .
DNA: TGTGCCAGCAGCCCCCAGGGACTACTGGGCAATGAGCAGTATTTT
CDR3: CASSPQGLLGNEQYF

V: TRBV28
D: .
J: TRBJ1-2
size: many
DNA: TGTGCCAGCAGTTTCCGGACAGCACATGGCTACACCTTC
CDR3: CASSFRTAHGYTF

V: TRBV6-2/TRBV6-3
D: .
J: TRBJ1-6
size: few
DNA: TGTGCCAGCAGTCATGCGGGGACGGGTTCACCCCTCCACTTT
CDR3: CASSHAGTGSPLHF

V: TRBV7-2
D: .
J: TRBJ2-5
size: .
DNA: TGTGCCAGCACCTATGGTGGTCAGCCCCAGTACTTC
CDR3: CASTYGGQPQYF

V: TRBV15
D: .
J: TRBJ2-5
size: many
DNA: TGTGCCACCAGCATAGCGCCGGGACAAGAGACCCAGTACTTC
CDR3: CATSIAPGQETQYF

V: TRBV14
D: .
J: TRBJ1-2
size: many
DNA: TGTGCCAGCAGCCAAGATGCCGGCTACACCTTC
CDR3: CASSQDAGYTF

V: TRBV20-1
D: TRBD1
J: TRBJ2-4
size: many
DNA: TGCAGTGCTTCACAGGGGACGAAAAACATTCAGTACTTC
CDR3: CSASQGTKNIQYF